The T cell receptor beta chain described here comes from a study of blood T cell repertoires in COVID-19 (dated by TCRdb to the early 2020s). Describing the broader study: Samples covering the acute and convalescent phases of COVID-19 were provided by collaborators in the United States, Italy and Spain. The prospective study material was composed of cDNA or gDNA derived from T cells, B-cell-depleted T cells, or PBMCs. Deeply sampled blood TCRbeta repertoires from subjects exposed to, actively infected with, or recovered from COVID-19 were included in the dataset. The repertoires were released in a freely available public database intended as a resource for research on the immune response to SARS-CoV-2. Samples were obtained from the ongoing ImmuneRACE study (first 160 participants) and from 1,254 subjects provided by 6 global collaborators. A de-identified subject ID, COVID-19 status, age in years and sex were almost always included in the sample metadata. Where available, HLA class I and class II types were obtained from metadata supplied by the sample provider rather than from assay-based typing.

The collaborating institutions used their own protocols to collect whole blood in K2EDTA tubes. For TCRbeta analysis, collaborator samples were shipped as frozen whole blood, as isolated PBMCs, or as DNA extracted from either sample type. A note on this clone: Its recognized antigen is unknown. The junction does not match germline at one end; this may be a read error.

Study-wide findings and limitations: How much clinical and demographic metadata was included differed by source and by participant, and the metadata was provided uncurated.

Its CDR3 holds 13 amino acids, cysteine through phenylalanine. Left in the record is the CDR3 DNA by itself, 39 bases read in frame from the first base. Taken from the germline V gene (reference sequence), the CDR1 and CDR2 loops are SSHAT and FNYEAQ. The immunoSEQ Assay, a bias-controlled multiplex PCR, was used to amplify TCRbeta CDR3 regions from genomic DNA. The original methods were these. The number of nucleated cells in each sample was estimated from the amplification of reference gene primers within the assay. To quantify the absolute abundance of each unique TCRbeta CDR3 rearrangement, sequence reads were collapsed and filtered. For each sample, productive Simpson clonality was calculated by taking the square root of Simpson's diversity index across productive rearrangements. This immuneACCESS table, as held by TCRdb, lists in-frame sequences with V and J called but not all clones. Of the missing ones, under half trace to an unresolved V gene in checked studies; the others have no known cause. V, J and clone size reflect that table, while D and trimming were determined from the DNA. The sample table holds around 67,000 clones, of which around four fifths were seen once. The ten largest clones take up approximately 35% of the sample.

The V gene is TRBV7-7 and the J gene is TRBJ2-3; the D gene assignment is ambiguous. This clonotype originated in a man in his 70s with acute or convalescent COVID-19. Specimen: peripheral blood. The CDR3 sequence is CASSLDLADTQYF. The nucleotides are TGTGCTAGCAGCTTAGATCTAGCAGATACGCAGTATTTT. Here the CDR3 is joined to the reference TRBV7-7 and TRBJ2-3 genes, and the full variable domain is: GAGVSQSPRYKVTKRGQDVTLRCDPISSHATLYWYQQALGQGPEFLTYFNYEAQPDKSGLPSDRFSAERPEGSISTLTIQRTEQRDSAMYRCASSLDLADTQYFGPGTRLTVL.